The next 32 T cell receptor beta chains were all read from a single sample in a study of blood T cell repertoires in COVID-19. Profiled with immunoSEQ multiplex PCR; TCRdb holds only in-frame clones, not every one. This repertoire shows 85,000 to 110,000 clones, around 92% found once; its top ten account for around 3.4%. The sample was peripheral blood. Every receptor here comes from a woman aged 55-70 years with acute or convalescent COVID-19.

V gene TRBV3-1 (or the pseudogene TRBV3-2) combines with J gene TRBJ2-2, with 12 bases aligning to TRBD2. The germline CDR1 and CDR2 sequences are LGHDT and YNNKEL (reference sequence). V lost 4 bases and J lost 4; bases outside the gene matches: 4. The CDR3 runs to 16 residues. The CDR3 DNA sequence: TGTGCCAGCAGCCTCTCGGGACTAGCGGGCACCGGGGAGCTGTTTTTT. Its protein product is CASSLSGLAGTGELFF.

The chain carries TRBV20-1 and TRBJ2-5; TRBD2 aligns across 10 bases. The junction had 11 bases not matched to a gene; V was cut back by 3 bases and J by 4 bases. CDR1 is DFQATT and CDR2 is SNEGSKA in the germline V gene (reference sequence). This CDR3 is built from 16 residues. The CDR3 region is CSASGWLAGDTETQYF. The CDR3 region has the DNA TGCAGTGCTAGTGGGTGGCTAGCGGGAGACACAGAGACCCAGTACTTC.

V and J are TRBV27 and TRBJ2-1; a weak D match, TRBD2 (6 bases). From germline, CDR1 is MNHEY and CDR2 SMNVEV (reference sequence). The CDR3 consists of 13 residues. Trimming shortened V by 9 bases and J by 4 bases, and 13 bases separated the two germline ends. The CDR3 nucleotides read TGTGCCAGTTGGCGGGACCCTTACAATGAGCAGTTCTTC. Translating it yields CASWRDPYNEQFF.

V and J are TRBV18 and TRBJ2-3; 10 positions agree with TRBD2. The trim removed 1 base at V and 0 bases at J, leaving 1 base unmatched. Per the germline V gene, CDR1 is KGHSH and CDR2 is LQKENI. The CDR3 totals 16 residues. CDR3 amino acids: CASSPLTSGSTDTQYF. For the CDR3, the DNA is TGTGCCAGCTCACCACTGACTAGCGGGAGCACAGATACGCAGTATTTT.

This rearrangement joins TRBV10-2 to TRBJ2-4, with a weak D call TRBD1 (5 bases). The CDR3 sequence is 16 residues long. V lost 2 bases and J lost 0, with 11 bases in between. Germline lookup yields CDR1 WSHSY and CDR2 SAAADI. CDR3 sequence: CASSEMGLLAKNIQYF. As DNA, the CDR3 is TGCGCCAGCAGTGAGATGGGGCTACTAGCCAAAAACATTCAGTACTTC.

J is TRBJ2-1 and V is TRBV7-6, with unresolved D. Trimming took 1 base from V and 1 from J, leaving 11 bases between them. Germline V CDR1 and CDR2: SGHVS, FNYEAQ. The CDR3 length is 16 residues. CDR3 residues: CASSLERSGSYNEQFF. CDR3 in DNA: TGTGCCAGCAGCTTAGAACGTTCGGGTTCCTACAATGAGCAGTTCTTC.

This clone appeared once. The chain uses TRBV5-1 and TRBJ2-1; TRBD2 agrees at 7 bases. Germline loops: CDR1 SGHRS, CDR2 YFSETQ. This CDR3 region has 15 residues. Trimming took 7 bases from V and 0 from J; bases not matched to a gene: 7. CDR3: CASAKSGGSYNEQFF. DNA for the CDR3: TGCGCCAGCGCAAAATCGGGGGGCTCCTACAATGAGCAGTTCTTC. Full variable domain (missing parts from reference TRBV5-1 and TRBJ2-1): KAGVTQTPRYLIKTRGQQVTLSCSPISGHRSVSWYQQTPGQGLQFLFEYFSETQRNKGNFPGRFSGRQFSNSRSEMNVSTLELGDSALYLCASAKSGGSYNEQFFGPGTRLTVL.

The genes are TRBV10-3 and TRBJ2-3; 11 bases agree with TRBD2. There are 18 residues in the CDR3. V gave up 0 bases and J gave up 5 bases; unmatched junction bases: 10. The germline V gene has CDR1 ENHRY and CDR2 SYGVKD. This CDR3 reads CAISESRSSGRAEDTQYF. For the CDR3, the DNA is TGTGCCATCAGTGAGTCGAGAAGTAGCGGGAGGGCCGAAGATACGCAGTATTTT.

The J gene is TRBJ1-5, the V gene TRBV19; D uncertain. V was cut by 5 bases and J by 0 bases, with 17 bases left in between. Germline-derived CDR1 and CDR2 are LNHDA and SQIVND (reference sequence). This CDR3 spans 17 amino acids. The CDR3 sequence: CASSPPQQIHSNQPQHF. DNA for the CDR3: TGTGCCAGTAGTCCACCCCAACAGATACATAGCAATCAGCCCCAGCATTTT.

The chain is built from TRBV5-1 and TRBJ1-1, with unresolved D. V lost 0 bases, J lost 4 bases, and 10 bases lay in between. Germline CDR1 SGHRS, CDR2 YFSETQ. The CDR3 runs 14 residues. This CDR3 reads CASSLEEEATEAFF. Here the CDR3 DNA reads TGCGCCAGCAGCTTGGAGGAAGAGGCCACTGAAGCTTTCTTT.

The CDR3 DNA reads as TGTGCCAGCAGTTTGAGTGGAACGGGAGAGGACGAGCAGTACTTC. Translating it yields CASSLSGTGEDEQYF. This chain uses TRBV28 with TRBJ2-7, with D possibly TRBD2 on 6 matching bases. There are 15 residues in the CDR3. CDR1 is MDHEN and CDR2 is SYDVKM in the germline V gene. With 3 bases removed from V and 5 bases from J, the gap between germline ends came to 17 bases.

The V gene is TRBV19, the J gene TRBJ1-5; TRBD1 agrees at 9 bases. With 3 bases clipped from V and 3 bases from J, the junction kept 9 bases outside the gene matches. CDR1 LNHDA and CDR2 SQIVND come from the germline V gene (reference sequence). This CDR3 is built from 17 residues. The chain's CDR3 is CASSMGQGWKNNQPQHF. CDR3 bases: TGTGCCAGTAGTATGGGACAGGGTTGGAAGAACAATCAGCCCCAGCATTTT.

CDR3 amino acids: CASSYLPGLGTETQYF. CDR3 sequence (DNA): TGTGCCAGCAGTTACTTACCGGGACTGGGGACGGAGACCCAGTACTTC. The chain carries TRBV6-2 or TRBV6-3 and TRBJ2-5; D perhaps matches TRBD2 (6 bases). Germline CDR1 reads MNHEY; CDR2 reads SVGEGT. Deletions cut 1 base from V and 5 bases from J, with 17 bases between. CDR3 length: 16 residues.

For the CDR3, the DNA is TGTGCCAGCAGCCGAAACCCGGGACAGCGCAATGAAAAACTGTTTTTT. This sequence encodes CASSRNPGQRNEKLFF. The chain combines TRBV4-2 with TRBJ1-4; 7 bases agree with TRBD1. V lost 4 bases and J lost 5; bases outside the gene matches: 10. This CDR3 is built from 16 residues. CDR1 is LGHNA and CDR2 is YNFKEQ in the germline V gene.

The rearrangement uses TRBV28 and TRBJ1-4, with TRBD1 as a possible D gene (6 bases). V lost 6 bases to trimming and J lost 8 bases, with 13 bases between them. This CDR3 region has 13 residues. Per germline, CDR1 MDHEN and CDR2 SYDVKM. For the CDR3, the DNA is TGTGCCAGCAGAGGGACACTCTTCGAAAAACTGTTTTTT. Its translation: CASRGTLFEKLFF.

The V gene is TRBV3-1 (or the pseudogene TRBV3-2), the J gene TRBJ1-1, with D tentatively TRBD1 (5 bases). Germline CDR1 reads LGHDT; CDR2 reads YNNKEL (reference sequence). There are 13 residues in the CDR3. Trimming cost V 1 base and J 5 bases, with 8 bases left between them. Here the CDR3 reads CASSQVRGTEAFF. The CDR3 DNA sequence: TGTGCCAGCAGCCAAGTTCGGGGGACTGAAGCTTTCTTT.

The V and J genes are TRBV5-4 and TRBJ1-2, with a weak D call TRBD1 (6 bases). Germline assignment: CDR1 SGHNT and CDR2 YYREEE (reference sequence). The CDR3 loop spans 13 amino acids. The V and J ends lost 2 bases and 5 bases respectively, with 10 bases between them. The chain's CDR3 is CASSLTGMYGYTF. The CDR3 DNA follows: TGTGCCAGCAGCTTAACAGGGATGTATGGCTACACCTTC.

The V and J genes are TRBV2 and TRBJ2-5; tentatively, D is TRBD1 (5 bases). The germline V and J ends were trimmed by 5 bases and 1 base, with 11 bases remaining between them. CDR3 length: 14 residues. Looked up from germline, CDR1 is SNHLY and CDR2 is FYNNEI. CDR3 bases: TGTGCCAGCAGTAACCAGGGTCCCCAAGAGACCCAGTACTTC. Amino acids: CASSNQGPQETQYF. The full variable domain, rest sourced from reference TRBV2 and TRBJ2-5, is EPEVTQTPSHQVTQMGQEVILRCVPISNHLYFYWYRQILGQKVEFLVSFYNNEISEKSEIFDDQFSVERPDGSNFTLKIRSTKLEDSAMYFCASSNQGPQETQYFGPGTRLLVL.

The chain has TRBV2 and TRBJ1-2; D not certain. Per the germline V gene, CDR1 is SNHLY and CDR2 is FYNNEI. The V and J ends lost 2 bases and 4 bases respectively, with 8 bases between them. This CDR3 is built from 13 residues. The CDR3 sequence is CASSEKQIYGYTF. The CDR3 DNA sequence: TGTGCCAGCAGTGAAAAACAGATCTATGGCTACACCTTC.

This clone was observed a single time. The chain joins TRBV12-3 or TRBV12-4 to TRBJ1-2; maybe TRBD1 (6 bases). Trimming cost V 8 bases and J 8 bases, with 15 bases left between them. The CDR3 consists of 12 residues. Here the CDR3 reads CASSRGGYGYTF. As DNA, the CDR3 is TGTGCCAGCTCGCGGGGGGGCTACGGCTACACCTTC.

This clone was counted a few times. The chain couples TRBV7-9 to TRBJ1-4; 7 positions match TRBD1. The CDR3 is 14 residues long. V lost 3 bases and J lost 7; bases outside the gene matches: 5. CDR1 is SEHNR and CDR2 is FQNEAQ in the germline V gene (reference sequence). The DNA for the CDR3 is TGTGCCAGCAGCTTGAGACAGGGAGGTGAAAAACTGTTTTTT. Its protein is CASSLRQGGEKLFF.

The rearrangement links TRBV6-1 to TRBJ2-1; D possibly corresponds to TRBD1 (6 bases). V shed 2 bases and J shed 9 bases, with 20 bases lying between them. The germline gives CDR1 MNHNS, CDR2 SASEGT. CDR3 length equals 16 residues. The CDR3 coding sequence is TGTGCCAGCAGTGAATTCTCCCCGACAGGTTTCGGTGAGCAGTTCTTC. This gives the protein CASSEFSPTGFGEQFF.

V is TRBV12-3 or TRBV12-4 and J is TRBJ1-2; D is perhaps TRBD1 (5 bases). The CDR3 loop spans 13 amino acids. The ends were cut back, 3 bases at V and 0 bases at J, with 5 bases in the middle. The CDR3 spells CASSFRANYGYTF. The CDR3 coding sequence is TGTGCCAGCAGTTTCAGGGCTAACTATGGCTACACCTTC.

The rearrangement uses TRBV5-6 and TRBJ1-2; D possibly corresponds to TRBD1 (5 bases). This CDR3 has 12 amino acids. V gave up 1 base and J gave up 8 bases, with 9 bases separating them. Germline CDR1 reads SGHDT; CDR2 reads YYEEEE. CDR3 sequence reads: CASSLPGYGYTF. In nucleotides, the CDR3 is TGTGCCAGCAGCTTGCCAGGGTACGGCTACACCTTC.

The genes are TRBV29-1 and TRBJ1-2; D is unresolved. Germline V CDR1 and CDR2: SQVTM, ANQGSEA. Trimming removed 3 bases from V and 4 bases from J, with 6 bases in between. The CDR3 runs 11 residues. The CDR3 coding sequence is TGCAGCGTTGATCCCAGCTATGGCTACACCTTC. Amino acid sequence: CSVDPSYGYTF.

A remark on this clone: Other DNA sequences of this sample code for an identical CDR3. The rearrangement links TRBV6-1 to TRBJ1-2, with a tentative D call TRBD1 (5 bases). Germline V lookup: CDR1 MNHNS, CDR2 SASEGT. The CDR3 loop spans 12 amino acids. The V end lost 3 bases, the J end lost 8 bases, and 10 bases lay between the germline ends. The DNA of the CDR3 is TGTGCCAGCAGTGATTGGGGCCGAGGCTACACCTTC. Its translation is CASSDWGRGYTF.

The CDR3 coding sequence is TGTGCCAGCAGCTTAACCCCGTCTTACAATGAGCAGTTCTTC. Its translation: CASSLTPSYNEQFF. The chain uses TRBV7-3 and TRBJ2-1, with unresolved D. CDR1 and CDR2 (germline): SGHTA, FQGTGA. The CDR3 has 14 residues. V lost 0 bases to trimming and J lost 4 bases, with 7 bases between them. The whole variable domain, filled in from reference TRBV7-3 and TRBJ2-1, reads GAGVSQTPSNKVTEKGKYVELRCDPISGHTALYWYRQSLGQGPEFLIYFQGTGAADDSGLPNDRFFAVRPEGSVSTLKIQRTERGDSAVYLCASSLTPSYNEQFFGPGTRLTVL.

V and J are TRBV18 and TRBJ2-1, with D possibly being TRBD1 (6 bases). V shed 1 base and J shed 4 bases, with 17 bases lying between them. Per germline, CDR1 KGHSH and CDR2 LQKENI. There are 17 residues in the CDR3. CDR3 loop: CASSPRVLRGRYNEQFF. Written as DNA, the CDR3 is TGTGCCAGCTCACCACGGGTCCTAAGGGGGAGATACAATGAGCAGTTCTTC.

The chain combines TRBV4-2 with TRBJ1-2, with D maybe TRBD1 (6 bases). This CDR3 spans 12 amino acids. CDR1 and CDR2 (germline): LGHNA, YNFKEQ. The ends were cut back, 3 bases at V and 7 bases at J, with 9 bases in the middle. The CDR3: CASSHLRGGYTF. The CDR3 bases are TGTGCCAGCAGCCACCTCAGGGGTGGCTACACCTTC.

V and J are TRBV6-5 and TRBJ1-6, with D possibly matching TRBD1 (5 bases). Deletions cut 6 bases from V and 7 bases from J, with 16 bases between. Germline CDR1 is MNHEY and CDR2 is SVGAGI. This CDR3 comprises 15 residues. The CDR3 is CASSRAPLGNSPLHF. CDR3 in DNA: TGTGCCAGCAGCAGGGCCCCGCTGGGGAATTCACCCCTCCACTTT.

The rearrangement links TRBV3-1 (or the pseudogene TRBV3-2) to TRBJ1-1; tentatively, D is TRBD1 (6 bases). The CDR3 extends over 14 amino acids. Germline V gene lookup returns CDR1 LGHDT and CDR2 YNNKEL (reference sequence). Trimming removed 3 bases from V and 5 bases from J, with 13 bases in between. CDR3 loop: CASSQAPGVTEAFF. CDR3 DNA: TGTGCCAGCAGCCAGGCCCCAGGGGTAACTGAAGCTTTCTTT.

The rearrangement uses TRBV24-1 and TRBJ2-5; D perhaps matches TRBD1 (6 bases). CDR1 and CDR2 from the germline V gene are KGHDR and SFDVKD. The CDR3 loop spans 13 amino acids. Trimming took off 6 bases at V and 3 bases at J, with 10 bases between the two ends. CDR3 amino acids: CATSKGQEETQYF. As DNA, the CDR3 is TGTGCCACCAGTAAGGGACAAGAAGAGACCCAGTACTTC.